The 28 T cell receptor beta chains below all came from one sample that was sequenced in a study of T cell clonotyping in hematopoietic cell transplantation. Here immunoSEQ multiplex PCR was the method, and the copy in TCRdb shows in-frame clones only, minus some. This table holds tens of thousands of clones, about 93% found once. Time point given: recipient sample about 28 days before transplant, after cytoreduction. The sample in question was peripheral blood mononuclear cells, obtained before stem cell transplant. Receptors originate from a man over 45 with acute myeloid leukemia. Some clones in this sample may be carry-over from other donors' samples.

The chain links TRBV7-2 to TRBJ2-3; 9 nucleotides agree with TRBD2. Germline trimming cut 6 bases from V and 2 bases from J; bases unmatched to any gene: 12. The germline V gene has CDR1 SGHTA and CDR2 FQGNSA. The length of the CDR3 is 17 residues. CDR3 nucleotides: TGTGCCAGCAGGCCAGGAGGGGGACTAGCAGACACAGATACGCAGTATTTT. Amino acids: CASRPGGGLADTDTQYF.

CDR3 DNA sequence: TGTGCCACCAGCAGGGGACAGGGCCACGAGCAGTACTTC. It specifies CATSRGQGHEQYF. V usage is TRBV15 and J usage is TRBJ2-7; 9 nucleotides match TRBD1. After removal of 3 bases from V and 5 bases from J, the junction contained 2 bases not matched to a gene. The CDR3 has 13 amino acids. Germline V gives CDR1 LNHNV, CDR2 YYDKDF (reference sequence). Based on the CDR3 plus reference TRBV15 and TRBJ2-7, the full variable domain is DAMVIQNPRYQVTQFGKPVTLSCSQTLNHNVMYWYQQKSSQAPKLLFHYYDKDFNNEADTPDNFQSRRPNTSFCFLDIRSPGLGDTAMYLCATSRGQGHEQYFGPGTRLTVT.

In nucleotides, the CDR3 is TGTGCCAGTAGTATGGGGACATGGCCCTCCTACGAGCAGTACTTC. Residues: CASSMGTWPSYEQYF. The chain links TRBV19 to TRBJ2-7, with a tentative D call TRBD1 (6 bases). CDR1 is LNHDA, CDR2 SQIVND, per germline (reference sequence). V dropped 3 bases and J dropped 0 bases, with 12 bases sitting between them. This CDR3 has 15 amino acids.

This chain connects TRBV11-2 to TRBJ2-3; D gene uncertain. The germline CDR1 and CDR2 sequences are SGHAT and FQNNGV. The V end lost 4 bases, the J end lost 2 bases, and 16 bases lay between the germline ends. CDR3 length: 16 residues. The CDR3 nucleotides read TGTGCCAGCAGCTACGGACGGACGGCAATCACAGATACGCAGTATTTT. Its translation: CASSYGRTAITDTQYF.

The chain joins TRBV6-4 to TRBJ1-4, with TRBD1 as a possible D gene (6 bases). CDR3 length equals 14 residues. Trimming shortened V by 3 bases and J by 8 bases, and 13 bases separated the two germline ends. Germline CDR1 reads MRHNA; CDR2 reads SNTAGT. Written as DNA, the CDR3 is TGTGCCAGCAGTGATGAGGGGGGTAGCGAAAAACTGTTTTTT. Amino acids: CASSDEGGSEKLFF.

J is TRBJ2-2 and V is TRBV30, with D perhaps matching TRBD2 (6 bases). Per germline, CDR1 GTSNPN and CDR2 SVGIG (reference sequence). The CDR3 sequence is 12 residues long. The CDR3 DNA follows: TGTGCGGGGGGAGGCGGAGGCGGGGAGCTGTTTTTT. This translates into CAGGGGGGELFF.

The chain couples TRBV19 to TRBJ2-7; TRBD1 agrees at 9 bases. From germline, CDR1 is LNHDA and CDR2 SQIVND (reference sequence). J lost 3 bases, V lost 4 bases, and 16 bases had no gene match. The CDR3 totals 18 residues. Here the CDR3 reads CASSRTSAPGTGSYEQYF. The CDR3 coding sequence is TGTGCCAGTAGTAGAACTTCAGCCCCCGGGACAGGGAGCTACGAGCAGTACTTC.

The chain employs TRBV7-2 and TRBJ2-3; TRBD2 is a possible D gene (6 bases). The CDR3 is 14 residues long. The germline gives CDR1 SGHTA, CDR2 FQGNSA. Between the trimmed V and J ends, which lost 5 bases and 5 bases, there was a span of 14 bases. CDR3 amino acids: CASSPKRAGDTQYF. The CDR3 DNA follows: TGTGCCAGCAGCCCAAAAAGAGCGGGAGATACGCAGTATTTT.

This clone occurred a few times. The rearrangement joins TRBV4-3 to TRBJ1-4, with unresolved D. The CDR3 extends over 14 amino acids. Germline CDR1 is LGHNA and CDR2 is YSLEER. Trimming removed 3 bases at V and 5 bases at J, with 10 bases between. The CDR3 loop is CASSQRDFNEKLFF. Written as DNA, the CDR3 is TGCGCCAGCAGCCAGAGAGACTTCAATGAAAAACTGTTTTTT.

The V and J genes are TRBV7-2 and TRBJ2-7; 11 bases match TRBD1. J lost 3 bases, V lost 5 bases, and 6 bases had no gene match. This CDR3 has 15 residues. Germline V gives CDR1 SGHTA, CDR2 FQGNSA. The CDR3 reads CASSRGTGGIYEQYF. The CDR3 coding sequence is TGTGCCAGCAGCCGGGGGACAGGGGGTATCTACGAGCAGTACTTC.

The CDR3, as DNA: TGCGCCAGCAGCCCTCAGGGTGGGGGGGCCGATTACGAGCAGTACTTC. Protein product: CASSPQGGGADYEQYF. The chain carries TRBV5-1 and TRBJ2-7; possible D gene TRBD2, 7 bases. CDR1 and CDR2 (germline): SGHRS, YFSETQ. This CDR3 contains 16 residues. V was shortened by 4 bases and J by 4 bases, with 21 bases between the two germline ends.

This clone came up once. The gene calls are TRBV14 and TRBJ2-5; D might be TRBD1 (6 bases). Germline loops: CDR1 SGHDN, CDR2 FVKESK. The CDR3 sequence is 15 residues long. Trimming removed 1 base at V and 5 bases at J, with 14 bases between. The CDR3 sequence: CASSQVQGKAETQYF. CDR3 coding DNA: TGTGCCAGCAGCCAAGTCCAGGGGAAGGCGGAGACCCAGTACTTC. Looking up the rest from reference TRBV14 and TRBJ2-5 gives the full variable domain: EAGVTQFPSHSVIEKGQTVTLRCDPISGHDNLYWYRRVMGKEIKFLLHFVKESKQDESGMPNNRFLAERTGGTYSTLKVQPAELEDSGVYFCASSQVQGKAETQYFGPGTRLLVL.

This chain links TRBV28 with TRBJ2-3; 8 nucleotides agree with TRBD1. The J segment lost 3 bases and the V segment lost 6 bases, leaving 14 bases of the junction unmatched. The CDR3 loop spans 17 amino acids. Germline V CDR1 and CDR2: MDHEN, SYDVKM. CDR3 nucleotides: TGTGCCAGCAGCCCTAACAGGGGGGTCCGGGGAACAGATACGCAGTATTTT. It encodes CASSPNRGVRGTDTQYF. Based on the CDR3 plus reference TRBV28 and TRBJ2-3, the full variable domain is DVKVTQSSRYLVKRTGEKVFLECVQDMDHENMFWYRQDPGLGLRLIYFSYDVKMKEKGDIPEGYSVSREKKERFSLILESASTNQTSMYLCASSPNRGVRGTDTQYFGPGTRLTVL.

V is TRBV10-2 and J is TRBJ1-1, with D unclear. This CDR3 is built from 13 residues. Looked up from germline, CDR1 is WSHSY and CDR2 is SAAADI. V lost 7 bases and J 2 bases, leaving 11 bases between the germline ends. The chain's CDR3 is CASNLIQNTEAFF. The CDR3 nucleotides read TGCGCCAGCAACCTGATTCAAAACACTGAAGCTTTCTTT.

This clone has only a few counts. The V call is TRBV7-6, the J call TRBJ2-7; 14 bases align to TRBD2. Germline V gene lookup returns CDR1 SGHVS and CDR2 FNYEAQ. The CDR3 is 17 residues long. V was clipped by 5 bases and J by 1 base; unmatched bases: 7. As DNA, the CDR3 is TGTGCCAGCAGCCCGGGACTAGCGGGGGCCGCATCCTACGAGCAGTACTTC. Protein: CASSPGLAGAASYEQYF. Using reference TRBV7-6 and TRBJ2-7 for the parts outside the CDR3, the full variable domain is GAGVSQSPRYKVTKRGQDVALRCDPISGHVSLYWYRQALGQGPEFLTYFNYEAQQDKSGLPNDRFSAERPEGSISTLTIQRTEQRDSAMYRCASSPGLAGAASYEQYFGPGTRLTVT.

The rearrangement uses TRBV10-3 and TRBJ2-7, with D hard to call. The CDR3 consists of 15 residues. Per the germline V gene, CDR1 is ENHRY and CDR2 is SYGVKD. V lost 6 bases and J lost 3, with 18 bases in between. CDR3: CAIRVSGRRDYEQYF. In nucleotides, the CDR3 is TGTGCCATCAGAGTCTCCGGGCGCAGAGACTACGAGCAGTACTTC.

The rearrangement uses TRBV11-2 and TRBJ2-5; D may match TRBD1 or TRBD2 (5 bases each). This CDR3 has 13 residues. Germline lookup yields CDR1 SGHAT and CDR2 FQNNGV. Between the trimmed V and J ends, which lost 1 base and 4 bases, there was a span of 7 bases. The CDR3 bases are TGTGCCAGCAGCTTAGGGGGGAGAGAGACCCAGTACTTC. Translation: CASSLGGRETQYF.

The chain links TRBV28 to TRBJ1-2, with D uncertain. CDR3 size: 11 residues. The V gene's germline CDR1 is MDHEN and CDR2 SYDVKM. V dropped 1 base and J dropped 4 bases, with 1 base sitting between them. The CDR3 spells CASSLFYGYTF. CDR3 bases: TGTGCCAGCAGTTTATTCTATGGCTACACCTTC.

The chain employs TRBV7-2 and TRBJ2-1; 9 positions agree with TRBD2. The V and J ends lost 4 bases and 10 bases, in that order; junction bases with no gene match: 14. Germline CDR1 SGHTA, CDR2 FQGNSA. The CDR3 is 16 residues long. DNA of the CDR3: TGTGCCAGCAGCTCGGGGGCGACTAGCGGACGATACGAGCAGTTCTTC. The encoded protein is CASSSGATSGRYEQFF.

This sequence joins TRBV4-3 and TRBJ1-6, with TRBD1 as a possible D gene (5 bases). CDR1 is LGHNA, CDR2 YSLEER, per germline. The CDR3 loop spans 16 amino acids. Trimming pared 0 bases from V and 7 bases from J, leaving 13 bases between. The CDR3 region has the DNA TGCGCCAGCAGCCAAGAACGGGGCTTGGGGAATTCACCCCTCCACTTT. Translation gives CASSQERGLGNSPLHF.

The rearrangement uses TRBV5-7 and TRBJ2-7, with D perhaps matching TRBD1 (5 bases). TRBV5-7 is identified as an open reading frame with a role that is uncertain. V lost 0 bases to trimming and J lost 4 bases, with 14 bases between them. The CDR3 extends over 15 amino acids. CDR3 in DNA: TGTGCCAGCAGCTTGGATAGTGGCAGGGTATACGAGCAGTACTTC. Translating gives CASSLDSGRVYEQYF.

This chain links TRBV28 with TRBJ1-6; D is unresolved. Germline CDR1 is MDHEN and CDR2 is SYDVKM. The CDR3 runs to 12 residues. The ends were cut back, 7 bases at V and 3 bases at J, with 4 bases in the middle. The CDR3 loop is CASTSYNSPLHF. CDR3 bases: TGTGCCAGCACCAGCTATAATTCACCCCTCCACTTT.

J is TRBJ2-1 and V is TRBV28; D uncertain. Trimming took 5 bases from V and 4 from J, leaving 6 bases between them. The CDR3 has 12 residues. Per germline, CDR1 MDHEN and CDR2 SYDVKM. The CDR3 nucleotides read TGTGCCAGCAGTCCGCCATACAATGAGCAGTTCTTC. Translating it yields CASSPPYNEQFF.

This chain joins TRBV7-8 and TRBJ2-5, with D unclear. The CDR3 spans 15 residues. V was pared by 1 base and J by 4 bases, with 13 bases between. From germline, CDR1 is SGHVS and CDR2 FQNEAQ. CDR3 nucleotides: TGTGCCAGCAGCTTAGGGGTGGGATCAACAGAGACCCAGTACTTC. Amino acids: CASSLGVGSTETQYF.

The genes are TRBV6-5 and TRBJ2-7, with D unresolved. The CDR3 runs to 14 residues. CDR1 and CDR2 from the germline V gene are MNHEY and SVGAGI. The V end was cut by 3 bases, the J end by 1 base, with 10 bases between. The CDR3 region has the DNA TGTGCCAGCAGTTATTATGCCAGATCCTACGAGCAGTACTTC. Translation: CASSYYARSYEQYF.

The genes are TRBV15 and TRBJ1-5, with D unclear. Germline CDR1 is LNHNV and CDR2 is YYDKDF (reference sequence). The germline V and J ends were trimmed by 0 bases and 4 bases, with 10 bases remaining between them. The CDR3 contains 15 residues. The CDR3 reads CATSRDRRPNQPQHF. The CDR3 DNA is TGTGCCACCAGCAGAGATAGGCGGCCAAATCAGCCCCAGCATTTT.

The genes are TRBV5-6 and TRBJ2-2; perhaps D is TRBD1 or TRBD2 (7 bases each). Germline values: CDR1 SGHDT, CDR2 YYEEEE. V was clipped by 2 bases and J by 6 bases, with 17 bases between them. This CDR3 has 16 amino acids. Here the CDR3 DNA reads TGTGCCAGCAGCTTCCGATCAGGGGGGGCGTCCGGGGAGCTGTTTTTT. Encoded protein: CASSFRSGGASGELFF.

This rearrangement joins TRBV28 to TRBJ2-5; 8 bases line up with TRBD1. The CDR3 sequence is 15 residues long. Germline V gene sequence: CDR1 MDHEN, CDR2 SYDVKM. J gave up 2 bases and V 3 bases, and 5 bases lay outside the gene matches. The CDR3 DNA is TGTGCCAGCAGTTTTTGGGACAGGCGACAAGAGACCCAGTACTTC. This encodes CASSFWDRRQETQYF.